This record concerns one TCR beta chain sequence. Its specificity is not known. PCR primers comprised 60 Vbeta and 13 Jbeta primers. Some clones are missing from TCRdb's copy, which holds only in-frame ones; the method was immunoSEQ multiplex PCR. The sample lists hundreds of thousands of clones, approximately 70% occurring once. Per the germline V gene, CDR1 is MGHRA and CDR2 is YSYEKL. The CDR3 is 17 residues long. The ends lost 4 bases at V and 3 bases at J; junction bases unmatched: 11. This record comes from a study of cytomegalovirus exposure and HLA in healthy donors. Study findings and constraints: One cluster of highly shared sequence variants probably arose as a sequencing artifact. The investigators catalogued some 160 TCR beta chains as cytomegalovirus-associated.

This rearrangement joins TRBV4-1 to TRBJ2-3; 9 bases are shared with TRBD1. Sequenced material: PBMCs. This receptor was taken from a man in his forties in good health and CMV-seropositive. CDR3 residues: CASSPRTGGAATDTQYF. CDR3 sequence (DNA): TGCGCCAGCAGCCCTCGCACAGGGGGCGCCGCTACAGATACGCAGTATTTT.